This TCR beta chain was observed in a study of T cells in localized non-small cell lung cancer. Notes on the study in general: Adjacent lung held a median roughly 50 of the top 100 tumor clones. In the blood, greater T cell density corresponded to longer overall survival. Only one tumor region was sequenced, so heterogeneity remains possible. The highest T cell clonality was in uninvolved adjacent lung, above tumor.

A note on this clone: The antigen remains unidentified.

Germline CDR1 GTSNPN, CDR2 SVGIG (reference sequence). After removal of 1 base from V and 6 bases from J, the junction contained 2 bases not matched to a gene. CDR3 length: 12 residues. The data were produced by immunoSEQ multiplex PCR, yet TCRdb's version contains in-frame clones alone and is incomplete. The sample contains over 35,000 clones, around 81% of which appear only once. The J gene is TRBJ1-2, the V gene TRBV30; 7 bases are shared with TRBD1. This sample comprised peripheral blood mononuclear cells, obtained before any cancer treatment. This sequence originates from a male donor at least 60 years old with stage II lung adenocarcinoma. CDR3 DNA: TGTGCCTGGAGTGGGACAGGCAATGGCTACACCTTC. This codes for CAWSGTGNGYTF.